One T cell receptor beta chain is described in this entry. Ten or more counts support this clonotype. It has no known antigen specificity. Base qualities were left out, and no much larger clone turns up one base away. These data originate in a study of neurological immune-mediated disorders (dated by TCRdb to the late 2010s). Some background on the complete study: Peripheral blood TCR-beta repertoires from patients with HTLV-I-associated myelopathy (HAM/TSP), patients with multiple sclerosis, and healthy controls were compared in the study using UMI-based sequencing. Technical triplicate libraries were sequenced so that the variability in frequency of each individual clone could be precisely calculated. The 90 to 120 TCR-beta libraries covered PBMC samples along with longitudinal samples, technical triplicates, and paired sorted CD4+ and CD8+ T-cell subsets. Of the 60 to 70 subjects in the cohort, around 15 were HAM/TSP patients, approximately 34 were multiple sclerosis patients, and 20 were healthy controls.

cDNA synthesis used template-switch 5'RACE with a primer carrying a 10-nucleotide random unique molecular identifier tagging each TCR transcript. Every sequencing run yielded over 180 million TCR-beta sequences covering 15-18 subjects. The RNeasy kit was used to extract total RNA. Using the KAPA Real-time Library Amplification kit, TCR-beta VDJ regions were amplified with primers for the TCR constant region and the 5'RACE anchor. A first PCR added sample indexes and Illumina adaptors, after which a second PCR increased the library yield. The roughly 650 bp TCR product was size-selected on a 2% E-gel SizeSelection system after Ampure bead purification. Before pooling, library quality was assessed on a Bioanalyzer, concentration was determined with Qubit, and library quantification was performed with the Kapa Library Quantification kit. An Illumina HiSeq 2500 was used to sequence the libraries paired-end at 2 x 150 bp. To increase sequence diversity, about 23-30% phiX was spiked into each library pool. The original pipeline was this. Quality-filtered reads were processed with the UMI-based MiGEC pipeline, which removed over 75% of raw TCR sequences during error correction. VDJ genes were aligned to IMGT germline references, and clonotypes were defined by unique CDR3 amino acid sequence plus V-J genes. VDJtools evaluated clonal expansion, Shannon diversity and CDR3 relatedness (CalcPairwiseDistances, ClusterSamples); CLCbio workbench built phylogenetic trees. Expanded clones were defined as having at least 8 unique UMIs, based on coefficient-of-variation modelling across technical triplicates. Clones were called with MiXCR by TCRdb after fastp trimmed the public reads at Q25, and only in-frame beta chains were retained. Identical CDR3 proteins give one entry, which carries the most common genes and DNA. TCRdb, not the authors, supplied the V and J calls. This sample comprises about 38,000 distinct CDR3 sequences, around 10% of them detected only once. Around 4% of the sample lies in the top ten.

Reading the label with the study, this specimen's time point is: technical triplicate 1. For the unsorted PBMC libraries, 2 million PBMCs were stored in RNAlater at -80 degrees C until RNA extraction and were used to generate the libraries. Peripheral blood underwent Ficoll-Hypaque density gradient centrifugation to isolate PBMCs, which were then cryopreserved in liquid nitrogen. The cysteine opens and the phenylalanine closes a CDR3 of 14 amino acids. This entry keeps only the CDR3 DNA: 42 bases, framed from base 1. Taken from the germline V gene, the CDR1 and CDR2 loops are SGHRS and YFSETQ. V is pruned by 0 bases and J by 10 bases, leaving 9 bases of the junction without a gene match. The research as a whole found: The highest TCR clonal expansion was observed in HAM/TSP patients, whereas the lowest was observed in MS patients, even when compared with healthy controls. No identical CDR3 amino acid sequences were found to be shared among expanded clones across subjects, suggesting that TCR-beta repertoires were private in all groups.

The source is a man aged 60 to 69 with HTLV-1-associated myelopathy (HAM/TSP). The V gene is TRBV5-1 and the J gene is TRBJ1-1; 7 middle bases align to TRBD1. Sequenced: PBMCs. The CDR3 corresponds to CASSLATGDGSAFF. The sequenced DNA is TGCGCCAGCAGCTTGGCCACAGGGGATGGTTCAGCTTTCTTT.